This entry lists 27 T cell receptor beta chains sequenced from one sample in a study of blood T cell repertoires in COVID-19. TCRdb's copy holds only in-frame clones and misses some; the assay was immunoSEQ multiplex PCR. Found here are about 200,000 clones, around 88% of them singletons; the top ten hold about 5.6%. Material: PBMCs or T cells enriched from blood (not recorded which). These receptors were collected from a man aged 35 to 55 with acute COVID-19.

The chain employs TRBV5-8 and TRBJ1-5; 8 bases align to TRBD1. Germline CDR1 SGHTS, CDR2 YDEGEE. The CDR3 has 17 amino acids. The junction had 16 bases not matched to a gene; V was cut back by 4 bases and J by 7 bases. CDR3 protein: CASSPLRSQGAEQPQHF. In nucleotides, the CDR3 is TGTGCCAGCAGCCCTCTCCGATCTCAGGGGGCTGAACAGCCCCAGCATTTT.

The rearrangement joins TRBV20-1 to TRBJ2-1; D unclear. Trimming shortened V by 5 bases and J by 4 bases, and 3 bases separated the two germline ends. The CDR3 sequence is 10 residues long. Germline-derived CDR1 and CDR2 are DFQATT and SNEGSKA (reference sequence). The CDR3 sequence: CSAPYNEQFF. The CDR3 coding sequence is TGCAGTGCTCCTTACAATGAGCAGTTCTTC.

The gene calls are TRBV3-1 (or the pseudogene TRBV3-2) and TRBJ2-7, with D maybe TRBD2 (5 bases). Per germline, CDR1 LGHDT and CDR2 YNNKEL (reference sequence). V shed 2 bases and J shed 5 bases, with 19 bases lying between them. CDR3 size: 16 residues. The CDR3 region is CASSQHSGELIDEQYF. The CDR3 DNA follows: TGTGCCAGCAGCCAACACTCTGGGGAGTTAATAGACGAGCAGTACTTC.

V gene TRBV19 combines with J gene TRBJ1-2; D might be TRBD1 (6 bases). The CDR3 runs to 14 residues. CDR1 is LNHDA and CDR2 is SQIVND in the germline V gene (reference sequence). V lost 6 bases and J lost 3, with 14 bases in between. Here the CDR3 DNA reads TGTGCCAGTAGGGACGGGGGGCTCGACTATGGCTACACCTTC. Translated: CASRDGGLDYGYTF.

The CDR3 DNA reads TGTGCCAGCAGCCCCACAGTAGAGCAGTTCTTC. Amino acids: CASSPTVEQFF. This chain joins TRBV7-9 and TRBJ2-1, with D hard to call. This CDR3 is 11 amino acids long. The V gene lost 5 bases and the J gene lost 10 bases, with 9 bases spanning the gap. Germline V gene data show CDR1 as SEHNR and CDR2 as FQNEAQ (reference sequence). The full variable domain, in which reference TRBV7-9 and TRBJ2-1 provide the parts outside the CDR3, is DTGVSQNPRHKITKRGQNVTFRCDPISEHNRLYWYRQTLGQGPEFLTYFQNEAQLEKSRLLSDRFSAERPKGSFSTLEIQRTEQGDSAMYLCASSPTVEQFFGPGTRLTVL.

CDR3 region: CASSSTGYYEQYF. Here the CDR3 DNA reads TGTGCCAGCAGTTCCACAGGATACTACGAGCAGTACTTC. The rearrangement joins TRBV12-3 or TRBV12-4 to TRBJ2-7, with D possibly being TRBD1 (5 bases). The CDR3 extends over 13 amino acids. V gave up 4 bases and J gave up 3 bases, with 10 bases separating them.

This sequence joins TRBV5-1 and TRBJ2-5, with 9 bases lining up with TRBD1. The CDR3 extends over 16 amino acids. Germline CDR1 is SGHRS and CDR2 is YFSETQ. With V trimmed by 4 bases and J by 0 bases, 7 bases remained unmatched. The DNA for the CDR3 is TGCGCCAGCAGCGGAGGAACAGGGGGCTACCAAGAGACCCAGTACTTC. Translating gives CASSGGTGGYQETQYF. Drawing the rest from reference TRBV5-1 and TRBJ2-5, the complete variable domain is KAGVTQTPRYLIKTRGQQVTLSCSPISGHRSVSWYQQTPGQGLQFLFEYFSETQRNKGNFPGRFSGRQFSNSRSEMNVSTLELGDSALYLCASSGGTGGYQETQYFGPGTRLLVL.

The CDR3 is CASSLAGFRGPQHF. The CDR3 DNA reads as TGTGCCAGCAGCTTAGCAGGGTTCAGGGGGCCCCAGCATTTT. This chain uses TRBV7-2 with TRBJ1-5, with D tentatively TRBD1 (6 bases). Per germline, CDR1 SGHTA and CDR2 FQGNSA. Between the trimmed V and J ends, which lost 0 bases and 9 bases, there was a span of 12 bases. This CDR3 is built from 14 residues.

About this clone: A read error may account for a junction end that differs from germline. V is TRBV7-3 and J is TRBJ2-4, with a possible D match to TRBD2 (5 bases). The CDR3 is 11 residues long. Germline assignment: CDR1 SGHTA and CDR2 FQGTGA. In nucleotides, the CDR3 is TGTGCCAGCAGTTCAGAGGGTGGGTCGGACTTC. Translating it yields CASSSEGGSDF.

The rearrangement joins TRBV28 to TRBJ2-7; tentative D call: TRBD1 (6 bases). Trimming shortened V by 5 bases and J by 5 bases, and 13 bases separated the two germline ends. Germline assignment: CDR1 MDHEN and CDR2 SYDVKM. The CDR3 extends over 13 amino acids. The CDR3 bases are TGTGCCAGCAGTAGGGGGACCCTGCACGAGCAGTACTTC. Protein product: CASSRGTLHEQYF.

The CDR3 reads CASSVGDNQPQHF. CDR3 coding DNA: TGTGCCAGTAGTGTCGGGGACAATCAGCCCCAGCATTTT. The genes are TRBV19 and TRBJ1-5; D not resolved. The CDR3 contains 13 residues. The V gene's germline CDR1 is LNHDA and CDR2 SQIVND (reference sequence). Trimming cost V 5 bases and J 3 bases, with 8 bases left between them.

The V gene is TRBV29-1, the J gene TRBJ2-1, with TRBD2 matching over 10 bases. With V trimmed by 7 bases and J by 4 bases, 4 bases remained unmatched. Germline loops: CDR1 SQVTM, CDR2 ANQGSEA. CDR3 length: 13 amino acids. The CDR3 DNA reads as TGCAGCGCAACTAGCGGGGTGTACAATGAGCAGTTCTTC. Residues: CSATSGVYNEQFF.

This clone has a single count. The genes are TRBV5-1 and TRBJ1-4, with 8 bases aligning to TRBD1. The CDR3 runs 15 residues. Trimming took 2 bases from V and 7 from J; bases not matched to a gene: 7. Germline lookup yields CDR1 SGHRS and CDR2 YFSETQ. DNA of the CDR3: TGCGCCAGCAGCTTAGAGGGACAGGTCGGTGAAAAACTGTTTTTT. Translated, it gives CASSLEGQVGEKLFF. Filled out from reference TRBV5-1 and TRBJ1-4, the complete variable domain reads KAGVTQTPRYLIKTRGQQVTLSCSPISGHRSVSWYQQTPGQGLQFLFEYFSETQRNKGNFPGRFSGRQFSNSRSEMNVSTLELGDSALYLCASSLEGQVGEKLFFGSGTQLSVL.

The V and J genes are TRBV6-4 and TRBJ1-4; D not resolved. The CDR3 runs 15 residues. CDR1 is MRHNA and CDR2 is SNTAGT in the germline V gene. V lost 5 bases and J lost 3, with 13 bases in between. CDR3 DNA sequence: TGTGCCAGCAGTCCCCCGTACGCGGCTAATGAAAAACTGTTTTTT. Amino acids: CASSPPYAANEKLFF.

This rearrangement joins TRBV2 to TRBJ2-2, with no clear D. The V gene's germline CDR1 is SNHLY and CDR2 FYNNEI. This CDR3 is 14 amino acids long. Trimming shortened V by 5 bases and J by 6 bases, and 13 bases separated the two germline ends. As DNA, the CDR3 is TGTGCCAGCAGTCCAGACTCCGGCGCCGGGGAGCTGTTTTTT. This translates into CASSPDSGAGELFF.

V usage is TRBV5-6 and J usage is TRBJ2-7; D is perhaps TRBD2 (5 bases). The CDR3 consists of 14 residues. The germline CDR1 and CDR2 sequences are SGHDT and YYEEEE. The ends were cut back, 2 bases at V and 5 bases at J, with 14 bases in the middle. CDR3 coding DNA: TGTGCCAGCAGCTTCGGCACTAGTTATGACGAGCAGTACTTC. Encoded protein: CASSFGTSYDEQYF.

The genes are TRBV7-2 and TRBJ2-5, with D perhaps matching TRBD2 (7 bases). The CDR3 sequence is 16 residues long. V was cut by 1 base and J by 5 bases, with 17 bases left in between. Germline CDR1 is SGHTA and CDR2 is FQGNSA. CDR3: CASSLVGGQGTETQYF. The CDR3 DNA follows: TGTGCCAGCAGCTTAGTGGGGGGGCAGGGGACGGAGACCCAGTACTTC. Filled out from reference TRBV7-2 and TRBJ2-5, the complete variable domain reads GAGVSQSPSNKVTEKGKDVELRCDPISGHTALYWYRQSLGQGLEFLIYFQGNSAPDKSGLPSDRFSAERTGGSVSTLTIQRTQQEDSAVYLCASSLVGGQGTETQYFGPGTRLLVL.

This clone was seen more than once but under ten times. Here the CDR3 reads CASSLPGQNMNTEAFF. CDR3 DNA: TGTGCCAGCAGCCTACCGGGACAGAATATGAACACTGAAGCTTTCTTT. This rearrangement joins TRBV28 to TRBJ1-1; TRBD1 matches 7 bases. V lost 6 bases, J lost 0 bases, and 10 bases stayed unmatched. This CDR3 comprises 16 residues. Germline CDR1 and CDR2: MDHEN and SYDVKM.

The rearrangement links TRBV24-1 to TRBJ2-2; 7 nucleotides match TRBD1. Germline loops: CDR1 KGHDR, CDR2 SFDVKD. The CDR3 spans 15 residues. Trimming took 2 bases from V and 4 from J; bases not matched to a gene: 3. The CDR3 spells CATSDWSGGTGELFF. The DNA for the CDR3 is TGTGCCACCAGTGATTGGTCAGGGGGCACCGGGGAGCTGTTTTTT.

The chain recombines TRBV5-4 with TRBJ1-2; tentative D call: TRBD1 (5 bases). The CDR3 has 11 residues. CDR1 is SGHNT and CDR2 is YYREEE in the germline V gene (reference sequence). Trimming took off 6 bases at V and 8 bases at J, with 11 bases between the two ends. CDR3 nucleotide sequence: TGTGCCAGCAAGGGGTTGGGAGGCTACACCTTC. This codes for CASKGLGGYTF.

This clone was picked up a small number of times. The CDR3 protein is CASSFGGNTEAFF. CDR3 nucleotides: TGTGCCAGCAGTTTTGGAGGGAACACTGAAGCTTTCTTT. The chain has TRBV27 and TRBJ1-1; D gene unclear. V lost 3 bases and J 1 base, leaving 6 bases between the germline ends. The CDR3 has 13 amino acids. In germline, CDR1 is MNHEY, CDR2 SMNVEV (reference sequence).

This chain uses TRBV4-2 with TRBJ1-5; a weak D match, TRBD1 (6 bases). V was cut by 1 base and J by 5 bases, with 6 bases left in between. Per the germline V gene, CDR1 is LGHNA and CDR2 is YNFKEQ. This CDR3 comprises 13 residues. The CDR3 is CASSQAGDQPQHF. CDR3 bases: TGTGCCAGCAGCCAAGCAGGGGATCAGCCCCAGCATTTT.

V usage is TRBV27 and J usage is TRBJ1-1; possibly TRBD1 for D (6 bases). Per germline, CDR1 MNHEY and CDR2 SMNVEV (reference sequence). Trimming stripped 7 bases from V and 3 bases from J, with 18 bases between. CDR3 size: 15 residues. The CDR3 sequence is CASTPLGARDTEAFF. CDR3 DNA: TGTGCCAGCACCCCATTGGGGGCGCGCGACACTGAAGCTTTCTTT.

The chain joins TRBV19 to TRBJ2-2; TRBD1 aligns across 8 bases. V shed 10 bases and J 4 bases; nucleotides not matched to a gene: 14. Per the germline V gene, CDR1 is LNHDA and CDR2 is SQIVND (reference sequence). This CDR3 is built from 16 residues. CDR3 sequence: CATRTGGTGSTGELFF. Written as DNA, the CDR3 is TGTGCCACGCGCACAGGGGGGACAGGCAGCACCGGGGAGCTGTTTTTT.

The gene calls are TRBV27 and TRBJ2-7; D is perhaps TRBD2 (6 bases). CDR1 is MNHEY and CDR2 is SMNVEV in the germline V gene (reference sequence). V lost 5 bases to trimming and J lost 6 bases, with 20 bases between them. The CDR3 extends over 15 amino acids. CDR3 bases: TGTGCCAGCAGTCTCTATGGAGGGTTAGGGATCGAGCAGTACTTC. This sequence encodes CASSLYGGLGIEQYF.

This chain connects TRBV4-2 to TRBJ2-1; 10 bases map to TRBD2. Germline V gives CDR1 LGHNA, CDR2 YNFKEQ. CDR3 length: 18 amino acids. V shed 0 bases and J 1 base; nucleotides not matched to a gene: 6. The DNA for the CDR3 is TGTGCCAGCAGCCAAGATGGGCTAGCGGGAGTTTCCTACAATGAGCAGTTCTTC. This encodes CASSQDGLAGVSYNEQFF.

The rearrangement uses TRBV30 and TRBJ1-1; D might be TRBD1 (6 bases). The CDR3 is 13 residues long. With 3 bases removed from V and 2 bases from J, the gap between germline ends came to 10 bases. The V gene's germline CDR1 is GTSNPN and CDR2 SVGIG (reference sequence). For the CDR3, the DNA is TGTGCCTGGAGCCACAGGGTTAACACTGAAGCTTTCTTT. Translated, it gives CAWSHRVNTEAFF. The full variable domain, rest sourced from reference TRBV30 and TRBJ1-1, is SQTIHQWPATLVQPVGSPLSLECTVEGTSNPNLYWYRQAAGRGLQLLFYSVGIGQISSEVPQNLSASRPQDRQFILSSKKLLLSDSGFYLCAWSHRVNTEAFFGQGTRLTVV.